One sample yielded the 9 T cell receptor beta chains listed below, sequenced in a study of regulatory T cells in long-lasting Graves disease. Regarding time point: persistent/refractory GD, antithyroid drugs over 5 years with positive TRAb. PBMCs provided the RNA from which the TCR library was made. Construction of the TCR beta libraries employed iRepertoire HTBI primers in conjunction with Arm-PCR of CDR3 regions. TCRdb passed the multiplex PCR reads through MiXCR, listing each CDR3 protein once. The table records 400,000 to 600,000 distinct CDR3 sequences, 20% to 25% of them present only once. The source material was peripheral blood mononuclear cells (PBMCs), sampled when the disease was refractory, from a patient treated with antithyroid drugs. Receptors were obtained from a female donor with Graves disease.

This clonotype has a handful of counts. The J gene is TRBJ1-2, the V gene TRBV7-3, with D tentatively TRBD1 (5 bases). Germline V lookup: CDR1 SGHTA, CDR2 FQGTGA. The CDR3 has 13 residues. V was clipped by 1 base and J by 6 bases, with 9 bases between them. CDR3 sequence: CASSLIPGNGYTF. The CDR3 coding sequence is TGTGCCAGCAGCTTAATACCAGGGAATGGCTACACCTTC. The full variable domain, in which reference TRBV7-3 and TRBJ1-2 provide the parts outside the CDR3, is GAGVSQTPSNKVTEKGKYVELRCDPISGHTALYWYRQSLGQGPEFLIYFQGTGAADDSGLPNDRFFAVRPEGSVSTLKIQRTERGDSAVYLCASSLIPGNGYTFGSGTRLTVV.

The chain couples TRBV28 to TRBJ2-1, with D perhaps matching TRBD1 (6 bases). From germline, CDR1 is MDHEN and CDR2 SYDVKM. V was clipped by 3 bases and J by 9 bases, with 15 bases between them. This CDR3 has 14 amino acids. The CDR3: CASSFSPTGIEQFF. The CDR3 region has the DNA TGTGCCAGCAGTTTCTCACCTACAGGGATTGAGCAGTTCTTC.

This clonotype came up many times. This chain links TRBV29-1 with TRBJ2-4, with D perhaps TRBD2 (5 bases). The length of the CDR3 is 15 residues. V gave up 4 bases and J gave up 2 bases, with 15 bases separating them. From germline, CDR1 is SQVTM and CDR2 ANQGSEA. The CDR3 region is CSVVSPRVSKNIQYF. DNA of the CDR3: TGCAGCGTTGTGAGCCCGAGGGTTTCCAAAAACATTCAGTACTTC. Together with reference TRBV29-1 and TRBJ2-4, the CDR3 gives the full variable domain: SAVISQKPSRDICQRGTSLTIQCQVDSQVTMMFWYRQQPGQSLTLIATANQGSEATYESGFVIDKFPISRPNLTFSTLTVSNMSPEDSSIYLCSVVSPRVSKNIQYFGAGTRLSVL.

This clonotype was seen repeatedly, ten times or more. CDR3 coding DNA: TGTGCCAGCAGTTTGTATGGGACAGGGGATAACTATGGCTACACCTTC. Translated, it gives CASSLYGTGDNYGYTF. The chain joins TRBV28 to TRBJ1-2; TRBD1 matches at 10 bases. This CDR3 has 16 amino acids. The germline V gene encodes CDR1 MDHEN and CDR2 SYDVKM. Trimming at V came to 3 bases and at J to 1 base, leaving 5 bases not matched to a gene.

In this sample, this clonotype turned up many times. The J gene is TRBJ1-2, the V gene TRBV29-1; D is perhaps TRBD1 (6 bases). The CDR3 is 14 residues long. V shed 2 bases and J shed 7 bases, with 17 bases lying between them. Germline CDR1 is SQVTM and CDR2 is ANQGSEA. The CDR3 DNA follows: TGCAGCGTTGAACCCCGGGACACGTCTCCTGGCTACACCTTC. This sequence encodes CSVEPRDTSPGYTF. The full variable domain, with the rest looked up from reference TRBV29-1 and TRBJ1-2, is SAVISQKPSRDICQRGTSLTIQCQVDSQVTMMFWYRQQPGQSLTLIATANQGSEATYESGFVIDKFPISRPNLTFSTLTVSNMSPEDSSIYLCSVEPRDTSPGYTFGSGTRLTVV.

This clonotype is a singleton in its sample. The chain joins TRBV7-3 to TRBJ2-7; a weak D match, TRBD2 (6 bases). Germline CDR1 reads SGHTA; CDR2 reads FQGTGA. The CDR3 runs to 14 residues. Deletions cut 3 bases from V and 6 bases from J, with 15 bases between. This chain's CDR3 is CASSLSRDSGEQYF. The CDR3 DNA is TGTGCCAGCAGCTTGAGCCGGGACTCCGGCGAGCAGTACTTC.

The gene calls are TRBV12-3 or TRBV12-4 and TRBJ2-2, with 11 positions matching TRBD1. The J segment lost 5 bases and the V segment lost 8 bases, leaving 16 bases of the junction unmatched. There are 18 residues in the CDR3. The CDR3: CASGGTGGKGLGTGELFF. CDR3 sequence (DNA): TGTGCCAGCGGAGGGACAGGGGGGAAAGGGCTGGGGACCGGGGAGCTGTTTTTT.

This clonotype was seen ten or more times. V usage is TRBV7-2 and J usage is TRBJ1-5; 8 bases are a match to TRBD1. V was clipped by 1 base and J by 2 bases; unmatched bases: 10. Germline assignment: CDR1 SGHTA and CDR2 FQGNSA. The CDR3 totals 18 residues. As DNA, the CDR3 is TGTGCCAGCAGCTTAGGCAGGGGGCTATTGAGTGGCAATCAGCCCCAGCATTTT. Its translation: CASSLGRGLLSGNQPQHF.

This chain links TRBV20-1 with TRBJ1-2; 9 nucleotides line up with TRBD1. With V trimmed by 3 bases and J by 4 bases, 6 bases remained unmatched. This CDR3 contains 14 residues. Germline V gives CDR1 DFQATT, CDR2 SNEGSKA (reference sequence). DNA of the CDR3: TGCAGTGCTAGTTCGGGACAGGGCGGCTATGGCTACACCTTC. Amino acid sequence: CSASSGQGGYGYTF.